This T cell receptor beta chain was found in a study of cytomegalovirus exposure and HLA in healthy donors. This clone showed up just a few times. Its antigen remains unidentified. Germline V gene sequence: CDR1 SGDLS, CDR2 YYNGEE. With 4 bases removed from V and 0 bases from J, the gap between germline ends came to 13 bases. The CDR3 spans 16 residues. 13 Jbeta primers and 60 Vbeta primers were used for the PCR. Assay: immunoSEQ multiplex PCR; the TCRdb copy retains only in-frame clones and omits some. This table holds around 300,000 clones, approximately 90% found once. Study findings and constraints: Owing to their indistinguishability, certain V segments, notably TRBV6-2 and TRBV6-3, were excluded. Across donors, presence/absence analyses took sequencing depth to be roughly uniform. Cytomegalovirus association was listed for about 170 TCR beta chains. TCR beta V- and J-gene trimming was later associated with a missense DCLRE1C variant.

The chain employs TRBV9 and TRBJ2-2; TRBD2 might be the D (7 bases). What was sequenced was PBMCs. The TCR originated in a woman younger than 35 in good health and CMV-seronegative. CDR3 DNA sequence: TGTGCCAGCAGCTTGGGGGGGCTGCCGAACACCGGGGAGCTGTTTTTT. This encodes CASSLGGLPNTGELFF.